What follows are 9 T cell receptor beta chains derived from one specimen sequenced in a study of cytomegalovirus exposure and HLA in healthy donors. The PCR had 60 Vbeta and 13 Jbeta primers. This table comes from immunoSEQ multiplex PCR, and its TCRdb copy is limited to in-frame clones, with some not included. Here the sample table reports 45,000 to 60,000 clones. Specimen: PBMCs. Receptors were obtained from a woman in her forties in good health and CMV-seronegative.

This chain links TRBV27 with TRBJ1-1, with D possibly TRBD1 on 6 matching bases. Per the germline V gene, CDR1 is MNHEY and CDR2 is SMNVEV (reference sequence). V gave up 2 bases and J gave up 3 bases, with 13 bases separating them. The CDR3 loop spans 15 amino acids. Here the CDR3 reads CASSLIRQGHTEAFF. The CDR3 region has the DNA TGTGCCAGCAGTTTAATCCGGCAGGGGCACACTGAAGCTTTCTTT.

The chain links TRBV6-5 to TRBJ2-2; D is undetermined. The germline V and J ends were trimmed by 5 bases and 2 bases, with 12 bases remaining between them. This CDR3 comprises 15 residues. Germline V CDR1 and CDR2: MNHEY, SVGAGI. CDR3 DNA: TGTGCCAGCAGTCGGTCCATTAAAAACACCGGGGAGCTGTTTTTT. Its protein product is CASSRSIKNTGELFF.

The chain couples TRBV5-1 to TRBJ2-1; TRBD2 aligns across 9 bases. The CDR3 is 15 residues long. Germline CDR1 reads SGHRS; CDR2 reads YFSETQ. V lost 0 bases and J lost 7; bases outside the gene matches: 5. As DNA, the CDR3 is TGCGCCAGCAGCTTGGCCGGGACTAGCAGGAATGAGCAGTTCTTC. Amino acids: CASSLAGTSRNEQFF.

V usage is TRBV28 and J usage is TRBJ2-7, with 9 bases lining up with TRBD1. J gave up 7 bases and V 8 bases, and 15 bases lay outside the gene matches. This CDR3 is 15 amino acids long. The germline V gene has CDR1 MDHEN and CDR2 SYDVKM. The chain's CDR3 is CASPPSGQGLGEQYF. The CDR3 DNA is TGTGCCAGCCCTCCCTCTGGACAGGGGCTAGGGGAGCAGTACTTC.

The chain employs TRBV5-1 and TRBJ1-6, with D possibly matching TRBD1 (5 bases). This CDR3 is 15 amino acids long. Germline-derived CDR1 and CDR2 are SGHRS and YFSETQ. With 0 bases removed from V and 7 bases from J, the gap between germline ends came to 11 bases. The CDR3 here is CASSLAGGENSPLHF. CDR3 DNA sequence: TGCGCCAGCAGCTTGGCCGGAGGGGAGAATTCACCCCTCCACTTT.

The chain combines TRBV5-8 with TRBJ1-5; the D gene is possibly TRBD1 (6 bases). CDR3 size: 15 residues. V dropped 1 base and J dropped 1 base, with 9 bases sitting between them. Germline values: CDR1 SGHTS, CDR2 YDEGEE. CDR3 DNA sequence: TGTGCCAGCAGCTTGCCAGGGGTGAGCAATCAGCCCCAGCATTTT. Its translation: CASSLPGVSNQPQHF.

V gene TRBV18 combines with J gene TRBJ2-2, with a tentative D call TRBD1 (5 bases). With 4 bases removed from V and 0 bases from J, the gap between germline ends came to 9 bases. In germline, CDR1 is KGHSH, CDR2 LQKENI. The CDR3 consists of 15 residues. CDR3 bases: TGTGCCAGCTCACGCCAGGGCACGAACACCGGGGAGCTGTTTTTT. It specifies CASSRQGTNTGELFF.

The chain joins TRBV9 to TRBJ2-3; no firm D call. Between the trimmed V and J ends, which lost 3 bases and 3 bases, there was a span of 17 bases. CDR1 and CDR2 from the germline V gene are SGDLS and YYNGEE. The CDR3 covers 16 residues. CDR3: CASSERYMVRTDTQYF. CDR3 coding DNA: TGTGCCAGCAGCGAGCGATACATGGTGAGGACAGATACGCAGTATTTT. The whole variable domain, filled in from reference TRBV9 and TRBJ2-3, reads DSGVTQTPKHLITATGQRVTLRCSPRSGDLSVYWYQQSLDQGLQFLIQYYNGEERAKGNILERFSAQQFPDLHSELNLSSLELGDSALYFCASSERYMVRTDTQYFGPGTRLTVL.

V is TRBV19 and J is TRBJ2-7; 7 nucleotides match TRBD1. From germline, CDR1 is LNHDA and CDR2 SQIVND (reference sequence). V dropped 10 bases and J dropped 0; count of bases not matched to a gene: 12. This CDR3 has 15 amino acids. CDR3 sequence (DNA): TGTGCCACCCCACAGGGGCCGAGAAGCTCCTACGAGCAGTACTTC. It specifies CATPQGPRSSYEQYF. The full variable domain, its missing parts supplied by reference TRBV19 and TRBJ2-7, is DGGITQSPKYLFRKEGQNVTLSCEQNLNHDAMYWYRQDPGQGLRLIYYSQIVNDFQKGDIAEGYSVSREKKESFPLTVTSAQKNPTAFYLCATPQGPRSSYEQYFGPGTRLTVT.